The clone carrying this TCR beta chain was detected a few times. The target antigen is unknown. The assay was immunoSEQ multiplex PCR, and TCRdb's table has in-frame clones only and misses some. The sample yields about 180,000 clones, over 85% seen once. The entry originates in a study of T cell responses to AZD1222 COVID-19 vaccine. Study-level findings and limits: There were mostly white British donors and more females than males, and clonal diversity was possibly underestimated. Repertoires were obtained only post-peak T cell response.

Germline V gene data show CDR1 as SNHLY and CDR2 as FYNNEI. The CDR3 sequence is 15 residues long. The junction had 12 bases not matched to a gene; V was cut back by 10 bases and J by 5 bases. The source material was peripheral blood, sampled on day 0 of AZD1222 vaccination. The chain uses TRBV2 and TRBJ2-2; 8 bases align to TRBD1. The clonotype was recovered from an adult in good health. The CDR3: CATTPQGAGTGELFF. The CDR3 nucleotides read TGTGCCACTACCCCCCAGGGGGCAGGTACCGGGGAGCTGTTTTTT.